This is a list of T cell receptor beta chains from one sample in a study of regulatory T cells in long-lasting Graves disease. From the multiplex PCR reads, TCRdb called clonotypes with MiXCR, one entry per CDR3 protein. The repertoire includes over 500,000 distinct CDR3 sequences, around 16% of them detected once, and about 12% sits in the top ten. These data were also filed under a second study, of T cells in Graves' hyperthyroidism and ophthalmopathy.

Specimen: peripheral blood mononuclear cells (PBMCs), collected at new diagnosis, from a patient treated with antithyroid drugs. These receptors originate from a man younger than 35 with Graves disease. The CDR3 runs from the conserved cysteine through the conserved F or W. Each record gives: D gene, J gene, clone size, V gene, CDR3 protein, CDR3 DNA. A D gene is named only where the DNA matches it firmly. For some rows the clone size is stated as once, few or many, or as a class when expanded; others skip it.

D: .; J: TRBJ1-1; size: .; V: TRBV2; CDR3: CASRGTNEAFF; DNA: TGTGCCAGCAGGGGGACAAATGAAGCTTTCTTT
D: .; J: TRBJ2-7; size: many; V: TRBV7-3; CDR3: CASSYSSSHEQYF; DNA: TGTGCCAGCAGCTACAGTTCTAGCCACGAGCAGTACTTC
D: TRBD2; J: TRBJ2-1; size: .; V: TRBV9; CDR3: CASSVEPSGLNEQFF; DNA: TGTGCCAGCAGCGTAGAGCCTAGCGGGTTGAATGAGCAGTTCTTC
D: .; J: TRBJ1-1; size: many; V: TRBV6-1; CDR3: CASQRGDTEAFF; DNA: TGTGCCAGCCAAAGGGGGGACACTGAAGCTTTCTTT
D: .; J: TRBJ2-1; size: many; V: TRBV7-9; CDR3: CASLRTDNEQFF; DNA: TGTGCCAGCCTTCGAACGGACAATGAGCAGTTCTTC
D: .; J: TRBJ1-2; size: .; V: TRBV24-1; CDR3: CATSDLSGAVDGYTF; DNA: TGTGCCACCAGTGATTTATCCGGGGCCGTGGATGGCTACACCTTC
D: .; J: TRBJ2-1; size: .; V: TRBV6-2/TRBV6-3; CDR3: CASRDQYNEQFF; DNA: TGTGCCAGCAGAGACCAGTACAATGAGCAGTTCTTC
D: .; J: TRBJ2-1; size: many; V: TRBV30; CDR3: CAWSVSLEQFF; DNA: TGTGCCTGGAGTGTATCCCTTGAGCAGTTCTTC
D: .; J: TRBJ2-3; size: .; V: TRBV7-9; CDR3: CASSPTPPSTDTQYF; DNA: TGTGCCAGCAGCCCGACACCGCCCAGCACAGATACGCAGTATTTT
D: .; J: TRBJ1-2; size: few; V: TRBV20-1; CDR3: CSAKEQAGGYTF; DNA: TGCAGTGCTAAGGAACAAGCAGGGGGCTACACCTTC
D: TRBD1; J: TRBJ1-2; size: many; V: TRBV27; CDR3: CASTDPGQGGGYTF; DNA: TGTGCCAGCACCGACCCCGGACAGGGAGGCGGCTACACCTTC
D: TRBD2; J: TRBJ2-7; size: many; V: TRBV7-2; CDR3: CASSLLTSGPYEQYF; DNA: TGTGCCAGCAGCTTGTTGACTAGCGGTCCCTACGAGCAGTACTTC
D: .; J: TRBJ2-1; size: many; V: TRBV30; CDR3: CAWREGAGTRTWGEQFF; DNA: TGTGCCTGGAGGGAGGGGGCCGGGACCCGTACTTGGGGTGAGCAGTTCTTC
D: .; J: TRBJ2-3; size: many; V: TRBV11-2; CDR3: CASRTPGVDTQYF; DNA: TGTGCCAGCCGAACCCCGGGGGTTGATACGCAGTATTTT
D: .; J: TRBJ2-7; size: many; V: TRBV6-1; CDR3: CASSEFGEVRHYEQYF; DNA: TGTGCCAGCAGTGAATTCGGGGAAGTACGGCACTACGAGCAGTACTTC
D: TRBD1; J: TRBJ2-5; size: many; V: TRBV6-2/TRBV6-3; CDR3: CASSYLGQGMTQYF; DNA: TGTGCCAGCAGTTACCTAGGACAGGGAATGACCCAGTACTTC
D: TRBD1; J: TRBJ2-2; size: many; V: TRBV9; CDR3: CASSARTGNTGELFF; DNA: TGTGCCAGCAGCGCCCGGACAGGGAACACCGGGGAGCTGTTTTTT
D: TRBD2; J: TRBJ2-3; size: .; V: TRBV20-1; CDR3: CSAPGTSGGTDTQYF; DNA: TGCAGTGCCCCCGGGACTAGCGGGGGCACAGATACGCAGTATTTT
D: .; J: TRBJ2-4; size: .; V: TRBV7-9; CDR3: CASSFGGESDIQYF; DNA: TGTGCCAGCAGCTTCGGCGGGGAGAGTGACATTCAGTACTTC
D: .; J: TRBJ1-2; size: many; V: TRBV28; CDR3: CASSSGVALGNYGYTF; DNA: TGTGCCAGCAGTTCCGGGGTGGCCCTAGGTAACTATGGCTACACCTTC
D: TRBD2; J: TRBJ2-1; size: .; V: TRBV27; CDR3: CANSLGTSGNGEQFF; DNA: TGTGCCAACAGTTTAGGGACTAGCGGGAATGGTGAGCAGTTCTTC
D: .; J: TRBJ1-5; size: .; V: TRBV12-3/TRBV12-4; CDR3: CANSFGGEGQPQHF; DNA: TGTGCCAACAGTTTCGGAGGGGAGGGACAGCCCCAGCATTTT
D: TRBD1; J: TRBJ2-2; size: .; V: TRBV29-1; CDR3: CSVDGTATGELFF; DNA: TGCAGCGTTGACGGGACAGCCACCGGGGAGCTGTTTTTT
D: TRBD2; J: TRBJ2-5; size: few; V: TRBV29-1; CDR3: CSVVGLAGEETQYF; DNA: TGCAGCGTTGTGGGACTAGCGGGAGAAGAGACCCAGTACTTC
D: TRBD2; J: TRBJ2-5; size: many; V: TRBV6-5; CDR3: CASSLAGVRQETQYF; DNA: TGTGCCAGCAGTTTAGCGGGAGTCCGCCAAGAGACCCAGTACTTC
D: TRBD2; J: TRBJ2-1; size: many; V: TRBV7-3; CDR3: CASSKRAGASSYNEQFF; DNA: TGTGCCAGCAGCAAGCGAGCGGGAGCCAGCTCCTACAATGAGCAGTTCTTC
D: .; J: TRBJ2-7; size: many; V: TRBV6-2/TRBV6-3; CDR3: CASSELAPPSYEQYF; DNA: TGTGCCAGCAGTGAGCTGGCACCTCCCTCCTACGAGCAGTACTTC
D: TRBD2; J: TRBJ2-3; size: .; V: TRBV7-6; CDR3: CASSLDGTSGRASTDTQYF; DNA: TGTGCCAGCAGCTTAGACGGGACTAGCGGGAGGGCTTCCACAGATACGCAGTATTTT
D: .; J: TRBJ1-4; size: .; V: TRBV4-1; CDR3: CASSQDGGRGEKLFF; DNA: TGCGCCAGCAGCCAAGACGGGGGCAGGGGTGAAAAACTGTTTTTT
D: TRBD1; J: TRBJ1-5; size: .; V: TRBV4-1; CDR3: CASSQAGQGYQPQHF; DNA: TGCGCCAGCAGCCAAGCTGGACAGGGCTATCAGCCCCAGCATTTT
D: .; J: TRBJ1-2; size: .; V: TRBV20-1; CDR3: CSARVAITLGYTF; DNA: TGCAGTGCTAGAGTCGCAATCACTCTCGGCTACACCTTC
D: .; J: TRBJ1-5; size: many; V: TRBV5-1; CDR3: CASSLEPDQPQHF; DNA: TGCGCCAGCAGCTTGGAACCGGATCAGCCCCAGCATTTT
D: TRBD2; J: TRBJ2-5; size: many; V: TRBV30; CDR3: CAWSKGREETQYF; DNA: TGTGCCTGGAGCAAAGGGAGGGAAGAGACCCAGTACTTC
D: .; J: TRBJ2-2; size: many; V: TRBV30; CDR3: CAWSVTAGELFF; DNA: TGTGCCTGGAGTGTAACTGCGGGGGAGCTGTTTTTT
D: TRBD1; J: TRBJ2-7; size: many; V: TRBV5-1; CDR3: CASSRTGTGVYEQYF; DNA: TGCGCCAGCAGTCGGACCGGGACAGGGGTCTACGAGCAGTACTTC
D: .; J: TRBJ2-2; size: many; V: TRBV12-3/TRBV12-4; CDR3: CASSLNSQGTGELFF; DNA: TGTGCCAGCAGTTTAAATTCCCAGGGGACCGGGGAGCTGTTTTTT
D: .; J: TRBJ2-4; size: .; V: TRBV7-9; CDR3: CASSLFDSGGDF; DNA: TGTGCCAGCAGCTTATTCGACTCAGGAGGGGACTTC
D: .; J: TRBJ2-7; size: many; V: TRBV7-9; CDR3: CASSPPFREQYF; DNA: TGTGCCAGCAGCCCCCCGTTTCGCGAGCAGTACTTC
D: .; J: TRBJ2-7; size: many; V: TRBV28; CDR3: CASSLGRVGYEQYF; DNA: TGTGCCAGCAGTTTAGGCAGGGTGGGCTACGAGCAGTACTTC
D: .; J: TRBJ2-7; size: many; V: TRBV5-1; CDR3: CASSLELTDTGEQYF; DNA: TGCGCCAGCAGCTTGGAATTGACAGACACTGGGGAGCAGTACTTC
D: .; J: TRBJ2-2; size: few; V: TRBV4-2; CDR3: CASSQVRLTTGELFF; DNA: TGTGCCAGCAGCCAGGTGCGGCTGACCACCGGGGAGCTGTTTTTT
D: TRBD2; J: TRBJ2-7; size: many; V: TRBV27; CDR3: CASRLAGGPSGEQYF; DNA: TGTGCCAGTAGACTAGCGGGAGGGCCCTCGGGTGAGCAGTACTTC
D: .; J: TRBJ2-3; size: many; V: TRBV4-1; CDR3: CASSPRDYTDTQYF; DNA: TGTGCCAGCAGCCCCCGGGATTACACAGATACGCAGTATTTT
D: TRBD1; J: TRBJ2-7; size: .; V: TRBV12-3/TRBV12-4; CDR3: CASSAQGAPYEQYF; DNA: TGTGCCAGCAGTGCACAGGGGGCACCCTACGAGCAGTACTTC
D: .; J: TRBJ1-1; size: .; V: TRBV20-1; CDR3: CSARGGARQDEAFF; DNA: TGCAGTGCTAGGGGAGGGGCACGACAGGATGAAGCTTTCTTT
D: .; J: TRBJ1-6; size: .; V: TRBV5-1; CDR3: CASSLTNGTFDSPLHF; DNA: TGCGCCAGCAGCTTGACGAACGGAACCTTCGATTCACCCCTCCACTTT
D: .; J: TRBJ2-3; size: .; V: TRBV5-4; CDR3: CASSTTGSYTDTQYF; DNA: TGTGCCAGCAGCACCACAGGGTCATATACAGATACGCAGTATTTT
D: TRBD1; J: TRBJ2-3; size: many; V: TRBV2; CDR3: CASDRDSTDTQYF; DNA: TGTGCCAGTGACAGGGATAGCACAGATACGCAGTATTTT
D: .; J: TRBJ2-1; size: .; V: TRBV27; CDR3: CASSFYLPPPGYNEQFF; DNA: TGTGCCAGCAGTTTTTATCTCCCCCCCCCGGGTTACAATGAGCAGTTCTTC
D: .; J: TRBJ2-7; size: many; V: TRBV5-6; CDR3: CASSPGASASYEQYF; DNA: TGTGCCAGCAGCCCTGGGGCTAGCGCCTCCTACGAGCAGTACTTC
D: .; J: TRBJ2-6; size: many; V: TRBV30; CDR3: CAWSSGANVLTF; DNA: TGTGCCTGGTCCTCTGGGGCCAACGTCCTGACTTTC
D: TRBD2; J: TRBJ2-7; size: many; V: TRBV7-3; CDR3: CASSLKGTSGTSYEQYF; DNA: TGTGCCAGCAGCTTAAAAGGGACTAGCGGTACCTCCTACGAGCAGTACTTC
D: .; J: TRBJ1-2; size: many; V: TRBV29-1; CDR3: CSVEILGVNYGYTF; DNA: TGCAGCGTTGAAATACTTGGGGTGAACTATGGCTACACCTTC
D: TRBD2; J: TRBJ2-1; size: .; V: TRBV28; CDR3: CASSFRGRYNNEQFF; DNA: TGTGCCAGCAGTTTTCGCGGGAGGTACAACAATGAGCAGTTCTTC
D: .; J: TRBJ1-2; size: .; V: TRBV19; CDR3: CASSMTVRTNYGYTF; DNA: TGTGCCAGTAGTATGACAGTTCGTACTAACTATGGCTACACCTTC
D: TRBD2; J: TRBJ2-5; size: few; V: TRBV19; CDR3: CASTQYGGRVGETQYF; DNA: TGTGCCAGTACGCAGTACGGCGGGAGGGTCGGCGAGACCCAGTACTTC
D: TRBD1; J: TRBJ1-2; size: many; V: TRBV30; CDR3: CAWRGQAYTYGYTF; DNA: TGTGCCTGGAGGGGACAGGCCTATACCTATGGCTACACCTTC
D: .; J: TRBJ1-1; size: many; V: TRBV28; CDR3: CASSSLGDTEAFF; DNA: TGTGCCAGCAGTTCCCTGGGGGACACTGAAGCTTTCTTT
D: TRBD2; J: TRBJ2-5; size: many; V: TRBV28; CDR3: CASSPPAGVTGETQYF; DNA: TGTGCCAGCAGTCCCCCCGCGGGAGTAACTGGAGAGACCCAGTACTTC
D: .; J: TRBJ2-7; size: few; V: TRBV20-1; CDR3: CSALEAGDLSYEQYF; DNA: TGCAGTGCCTTGGAAGCCGGGGACTTATCCTACGAGCAGTACTTC